This T cell receptor (beta chain) was identified in a study of blood T cell repertoires in COVID-19 (dated by TCRdb to about 2020). For context, the study as a whole: Samples from collaborators originated in the United States, Italy and Spain and spanned both the acute and convalescent phases of COVID-19. The prospective study material was composed of cDNA or gDNA derived from T cells, B-cell-depleted T cells, or PBMCs. Subjects who had been exposed to COVID-19, were actively infected with it, or had recovered from it provided the deeply sampled blood TCRbeta repertoires that made up the dataset. The repertoires were released in a freely available public database intended as a resource for research on the immune response to SARS-CoV-2. Samples came from the ongoing ImmuneRACE study (first 160 participants) plus 1,254 subjects from 6 global collaborators. The sample metadata nearly always contained a de-identified subject ID, COVID-19 status, age in years and sex. HLA class I and class II types, where available, came from metadata supplied by the sample provider rather than from assay-based typing.

TCRbeta CDR3 regions were amplified from genomic DNA using the immunoSEQ Assay, a bias-controlled multiplex PCR. The paper's data handling went like this. Within the assay, amplification of reference gene primers was used to estimate how many nucleated cells each sample contained. To quantify the absolute abundance of each unique TCRbeta CDR3 rearrangement, sequence reads were collapsed and filtered. Productive Simpson clonality was computed per sample as the square root of Simpson's diversity index over productive rearrangements. TCRdb carries this immuneACCESS record with in-frame sequences only. Its versions omit some clonotypes, under half of them owing to an unresolved V gene in the studies checked, with the rest unexplained. That table gives V, J and clone size, and the DNA gave D and trimming. The sample contains some 250,000 clones, 80% to 85% of them found a single time. The ten largest clones add up to about 4.4% of the sample.

Remarks on this clone: Its antigen target is currently unknown. Per-nucleotide qualities are absent, and no much larger clonotype sits a single base away.

Points the paper makes about the study in general: The amount of clinical and demographic metadata varied by source and participant and was provided uncurated.

Trimming accounts for 0 bases at V and 2 bases at J, while the number of junction bases matched to no gene is 3. The CDR3 goes from the cysteine to the phenylalanine over 17 residues. Left in the record is the CDR3 DNA by itself, 51 bases read in frame from the first base. CDR1 is given as SGDLS and CDR2 as YYNGEE, both from the germline V gene. Collaborating institutions collected whole blood in K2EDTA tubes following their own protocols. For TCRbeta analysis, collaborators shipped samples as frozen whole blood, isolated PBMCs, or DNA extracted from either of those sample types. The rearranged segments are TRBV9 and TRBJ2-6; a stretch of 9 junction bases matches TRBD2. Specimen: peripheral blood. This sequence originates from a man in his forties or fifties with active or convalescent COVID-19. The DNA is as follows: TGTGCCAGCAGCGTAGTGCCTAGCGGGGCTGGGGCCAACGTCCTGACTTTC. This is translated as CASSVVPSGAGANVLTF.